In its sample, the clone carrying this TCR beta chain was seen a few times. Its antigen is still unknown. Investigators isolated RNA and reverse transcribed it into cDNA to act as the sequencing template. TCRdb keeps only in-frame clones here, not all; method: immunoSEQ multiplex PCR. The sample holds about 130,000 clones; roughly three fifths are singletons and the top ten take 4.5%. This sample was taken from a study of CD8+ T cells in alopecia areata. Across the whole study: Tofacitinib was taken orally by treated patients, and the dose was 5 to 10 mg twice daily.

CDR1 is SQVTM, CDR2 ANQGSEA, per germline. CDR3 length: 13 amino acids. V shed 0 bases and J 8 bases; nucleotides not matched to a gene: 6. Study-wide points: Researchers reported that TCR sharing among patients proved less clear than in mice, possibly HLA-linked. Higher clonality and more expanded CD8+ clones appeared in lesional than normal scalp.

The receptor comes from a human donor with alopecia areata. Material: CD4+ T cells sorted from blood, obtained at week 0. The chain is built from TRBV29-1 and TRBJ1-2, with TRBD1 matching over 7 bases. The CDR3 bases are TGCAGCGTTGAAGATACCAACAGGGGCGGCTACACCTTC. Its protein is CSVEDTNRGGYTF.